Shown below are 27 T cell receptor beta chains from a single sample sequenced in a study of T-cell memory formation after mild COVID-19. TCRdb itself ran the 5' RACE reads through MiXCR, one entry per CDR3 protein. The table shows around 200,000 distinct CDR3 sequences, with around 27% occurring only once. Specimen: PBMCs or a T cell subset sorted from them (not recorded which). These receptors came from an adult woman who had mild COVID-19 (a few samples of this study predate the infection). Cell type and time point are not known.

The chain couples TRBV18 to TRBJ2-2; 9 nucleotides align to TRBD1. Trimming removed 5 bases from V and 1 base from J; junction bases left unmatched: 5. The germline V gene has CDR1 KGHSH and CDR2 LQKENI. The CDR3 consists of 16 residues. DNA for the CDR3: TGTGCCAGCTCAGCGCGGACAGGGGAGAACACCGGGGAGCTGTTTTTT. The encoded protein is CASSARTGENTGELFF.

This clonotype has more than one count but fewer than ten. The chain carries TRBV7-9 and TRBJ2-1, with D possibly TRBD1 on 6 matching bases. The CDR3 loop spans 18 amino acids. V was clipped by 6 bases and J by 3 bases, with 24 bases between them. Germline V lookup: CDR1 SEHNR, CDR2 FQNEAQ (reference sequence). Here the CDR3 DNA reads TGTGCCAGCAGAGGGGGTCTACCCGGGAAGGGGCACTACAATGAGCAGTTCTTC. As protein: CASRGGLPGKGHYNEQFF.

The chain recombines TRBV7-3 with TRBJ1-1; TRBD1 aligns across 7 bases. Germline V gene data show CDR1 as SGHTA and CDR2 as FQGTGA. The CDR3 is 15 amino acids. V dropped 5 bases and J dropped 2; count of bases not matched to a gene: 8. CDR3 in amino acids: CASSPTGTDNTEAFF. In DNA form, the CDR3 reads TGTGCCAGCAGCCCAACCGGGACAGATAACACTGAAGCTTTCTTT.

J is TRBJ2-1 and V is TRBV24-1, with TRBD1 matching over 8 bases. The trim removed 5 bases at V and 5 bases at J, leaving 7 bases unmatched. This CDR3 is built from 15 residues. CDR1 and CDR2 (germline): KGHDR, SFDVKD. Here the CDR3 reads CATSVSDRGNNEQFF. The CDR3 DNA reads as TGTGCCACCAGTGTAAGCGACAGGGGTAACAATGAGCAGTTCTTC.

CDR3 nucleotide sequence: TGTGCCAGCAGTTACCCTGGACTAGCGGACACAGATACGCAGTATTTT. It codes for CASSYPGLADTDTQYF. The rearrangement uses TRBV6-2 or TRBV6-3 and TRBJ2-3; 10 nucleotides line up with TRBD2. Germline CDR1 reads MNHEY; CDR2 reads SVGEGT. V was clipped by 2 bases and J by 2 bases; unmatched bases: 4. CDR3 length equals 16 residues.

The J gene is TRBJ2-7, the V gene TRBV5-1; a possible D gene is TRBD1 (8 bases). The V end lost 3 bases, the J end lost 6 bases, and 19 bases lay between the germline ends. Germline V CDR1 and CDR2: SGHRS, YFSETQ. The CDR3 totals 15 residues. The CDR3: CASSWGGQESAEQYF. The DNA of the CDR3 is TGCGCCAGCAGCTGGGGGGGACAGGAATCGGCCGAGCAGTACTTC.

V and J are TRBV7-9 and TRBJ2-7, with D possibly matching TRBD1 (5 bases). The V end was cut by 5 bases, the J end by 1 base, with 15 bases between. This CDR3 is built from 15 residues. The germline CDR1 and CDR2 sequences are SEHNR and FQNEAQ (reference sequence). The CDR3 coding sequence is TGTGCCAGCAGCCCCTCTGGCAGGGCTTCCTACGAGCAGTACTTC. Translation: CASSPSGRASYEQYF.

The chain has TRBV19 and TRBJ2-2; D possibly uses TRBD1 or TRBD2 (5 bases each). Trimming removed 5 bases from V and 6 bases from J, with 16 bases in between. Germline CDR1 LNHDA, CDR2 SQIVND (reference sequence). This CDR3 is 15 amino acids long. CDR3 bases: TGTGCCAGTAGTCTCTGGGGACCTGGGCCCGGGGAGCTGTTTTTT. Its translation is CASSLWGPGPGELFF.

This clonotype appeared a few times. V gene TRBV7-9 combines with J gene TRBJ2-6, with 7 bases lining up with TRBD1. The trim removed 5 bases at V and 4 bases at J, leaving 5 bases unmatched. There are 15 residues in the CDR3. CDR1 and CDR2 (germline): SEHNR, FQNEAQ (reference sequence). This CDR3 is CASSPTGTGANVLTF. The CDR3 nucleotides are TGTGCCAGCAGCCCGACAGGGACCGGGGCCAACGTCCTGACTTTC.

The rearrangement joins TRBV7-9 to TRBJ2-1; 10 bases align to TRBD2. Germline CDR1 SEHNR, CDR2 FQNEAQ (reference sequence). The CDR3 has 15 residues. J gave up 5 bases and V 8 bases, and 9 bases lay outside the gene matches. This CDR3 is CASQGWLAGDNEQFF. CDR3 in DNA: TGTGCCAGCCAGGGATGGCTAGCGGGAGACAATGAGCAGTTCTTC.

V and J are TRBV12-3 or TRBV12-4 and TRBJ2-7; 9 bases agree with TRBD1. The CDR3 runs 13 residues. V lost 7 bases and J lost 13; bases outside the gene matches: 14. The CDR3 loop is CASKMPGQGIFYF. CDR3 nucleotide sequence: TGTGCCAGCAAGATGCCGGGACAGGGAATTTTTTACTTC.

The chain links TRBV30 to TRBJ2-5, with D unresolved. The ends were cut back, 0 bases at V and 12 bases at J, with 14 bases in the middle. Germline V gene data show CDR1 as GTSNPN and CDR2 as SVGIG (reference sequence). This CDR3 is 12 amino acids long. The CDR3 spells CAWSVQVGSKYF. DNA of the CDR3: TGTGCCTGGAGTGTACAAGTCGGATCTAAGTACTTC.

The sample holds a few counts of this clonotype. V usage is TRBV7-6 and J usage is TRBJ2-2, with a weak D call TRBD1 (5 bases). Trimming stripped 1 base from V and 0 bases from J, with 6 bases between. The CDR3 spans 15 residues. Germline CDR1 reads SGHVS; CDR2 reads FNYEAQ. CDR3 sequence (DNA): TGTGCCAGCAGCTTAGGGGGCTCGAACACCGGGGAGCTGTTTTTT. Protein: CASSLGGSNTGELFF.

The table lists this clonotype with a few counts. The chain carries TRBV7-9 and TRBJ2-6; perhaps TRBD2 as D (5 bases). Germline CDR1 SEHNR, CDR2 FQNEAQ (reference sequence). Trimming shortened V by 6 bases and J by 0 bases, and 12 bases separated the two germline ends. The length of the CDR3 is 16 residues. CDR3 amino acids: CASRSGGGSGANVLTF. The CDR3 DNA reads TGTGCCAGCAGATCAGGAGGCGGCTCTGGGGCCAACGTCCTGACTTTC.

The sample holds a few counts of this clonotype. The CDR3 nucleotides read TGTGCCAGCAGTGCTAGCGGCAAAAACATTCAGTACTTC. As protein: CASSASGKNIQYF. The chain employs TRBV6-5 and TRBJ2-4, with 7 nucleotides matching TRBD2. Germline-derived CDR1 and CDR2 are MNHEY and SVGAGI. V dropped 5 bases and J dropped 3; count of bases not matched to a gene: 1. This CDR3 comprises 13 residues.

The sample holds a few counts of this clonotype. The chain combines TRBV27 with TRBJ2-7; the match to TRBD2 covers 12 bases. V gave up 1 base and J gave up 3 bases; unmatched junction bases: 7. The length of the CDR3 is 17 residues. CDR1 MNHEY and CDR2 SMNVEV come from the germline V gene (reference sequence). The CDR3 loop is CASSLFPPTSGSYEQYF. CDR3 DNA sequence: TGTGCCAGCAGTTTATTCCCCCCGACTAGCGGGAGCTACGAGCAGTACTTC.

DNA of the CDR3: TGTGCCAGCAGTTTTTCGTCGGCGAACACTGAAGCTTTCTTT. Protein product: CASSFSSANTEAFF. The V gene is TRBV27, the J gene TRBJ1-1; D not resolved. The CDR3 is 14 residues long. V lost 3 bases and J lost 1, with 9 bases in between. CDR1 and CDR2 (germline): MNHEY, SMNVEV (reference sequence).

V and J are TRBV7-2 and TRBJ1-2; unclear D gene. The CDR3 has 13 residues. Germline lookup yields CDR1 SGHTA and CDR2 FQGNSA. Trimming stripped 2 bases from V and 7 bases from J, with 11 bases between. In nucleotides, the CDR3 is TGTGCCAGCAGCTTATTGAGGCAATTTGGCTACACCTTC. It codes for CASSLLRQFGYTF.

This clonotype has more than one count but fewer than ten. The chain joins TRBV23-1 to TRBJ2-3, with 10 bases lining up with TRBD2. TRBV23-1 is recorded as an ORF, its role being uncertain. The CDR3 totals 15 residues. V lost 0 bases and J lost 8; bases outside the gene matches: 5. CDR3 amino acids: CASSQSRASGGTQYF. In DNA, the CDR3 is TGCGCCAGCAGTCAATCGCGGGCTAGCGGGGGTACGCAGTATTTT.

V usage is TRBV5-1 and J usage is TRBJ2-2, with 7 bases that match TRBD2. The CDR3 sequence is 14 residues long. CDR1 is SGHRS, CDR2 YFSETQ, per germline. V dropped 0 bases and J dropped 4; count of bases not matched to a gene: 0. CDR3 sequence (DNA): TGCGCCAGCAGCTTGGGGACTAGCACCGGGGAGCTGTTTTTT. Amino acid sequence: CASSLGTSTGELFF.

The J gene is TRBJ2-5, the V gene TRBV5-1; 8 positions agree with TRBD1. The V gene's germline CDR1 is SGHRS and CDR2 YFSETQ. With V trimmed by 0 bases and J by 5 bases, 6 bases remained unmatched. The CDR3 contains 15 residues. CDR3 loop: CASSLDGQGLETQYF. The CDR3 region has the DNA TGCGCCAGCAGCTTGGACGGACAGGGTCTGGAGACCCAGTACTTC.

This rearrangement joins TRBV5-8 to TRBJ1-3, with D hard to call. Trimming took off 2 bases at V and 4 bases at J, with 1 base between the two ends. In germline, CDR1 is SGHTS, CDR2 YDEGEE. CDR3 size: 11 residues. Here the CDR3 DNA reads TGTGCCAGCAGCTTCGGAAACACCATATATTTT. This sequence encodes CASSFGNTIYF.

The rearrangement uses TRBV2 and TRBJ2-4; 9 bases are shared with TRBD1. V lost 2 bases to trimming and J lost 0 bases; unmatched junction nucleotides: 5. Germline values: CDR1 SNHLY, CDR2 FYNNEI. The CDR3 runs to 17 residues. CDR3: CASSEQGQGLAKNIQYF. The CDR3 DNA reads TGTGCCAGCAGTGAACAGGGACAGGGACTAGCCAAAAACATTCAGTACTTC.

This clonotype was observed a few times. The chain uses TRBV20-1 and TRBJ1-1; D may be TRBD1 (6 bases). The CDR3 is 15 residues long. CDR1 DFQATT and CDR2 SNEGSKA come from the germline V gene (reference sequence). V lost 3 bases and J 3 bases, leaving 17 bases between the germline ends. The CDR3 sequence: CSASPSGQSDTEAFF. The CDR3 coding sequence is TGCAGTGCTAGCCCATCCGGACAGAGTGACACTGAAGCTTTCTTT.

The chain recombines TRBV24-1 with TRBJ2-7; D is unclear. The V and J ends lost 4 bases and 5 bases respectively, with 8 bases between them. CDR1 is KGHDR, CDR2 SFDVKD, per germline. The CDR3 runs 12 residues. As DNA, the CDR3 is TGTGCCACCAGTGAGTCAGACGACGAGCAGTACTTC. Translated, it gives CATSESDDEQYF.

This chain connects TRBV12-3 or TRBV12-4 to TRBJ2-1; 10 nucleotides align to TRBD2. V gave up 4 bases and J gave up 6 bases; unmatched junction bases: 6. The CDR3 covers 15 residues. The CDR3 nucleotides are TGTGCCAGCAGTTCCGGACTAGCGGTTCTCAATGAGCAGTTCTTC. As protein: CASSSGLAVLNEQFF.

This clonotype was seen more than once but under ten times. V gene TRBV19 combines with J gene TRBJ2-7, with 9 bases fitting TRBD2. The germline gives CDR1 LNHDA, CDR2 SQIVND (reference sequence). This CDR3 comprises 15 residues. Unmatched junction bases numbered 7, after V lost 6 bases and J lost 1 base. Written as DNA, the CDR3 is TGTGCCAGTAGCTGGGAAGCGGGGGGTTCCTACGAGCAGTACTTC. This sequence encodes CASSWEAGGSYEQYF.